Presented here are 21 T cell receptor beta chains from one specimen sequenced in a study of blood T cell repertoires in COVID-19. Some clones are missing from TCRdb's copy, which holds only in-frame ones; the method was immunoSEQ multiplex PCR. The sample includes 200,000 to 250,000 clones, more than 85% of them seen just once. Sequencing was performed on peripheral blood. Receptors were obtained from a man between 60 and 70 years old with acute or convalescent COVID-19.

The chain joins TRBV29-1 to TRBJ2-1; tentatively, D is TRBD1 (6 bases). The CDR3 spans 14 residues. V shed 7 bases and J shed 7 bases, with 20 bases lying between them. Germline CDR1 is SQVTM and CDR2 is ANQGSEA. The CDR3 reads CSAADRGRRNEQFF. The DNA of the CDR3 is TGCAGCGCTGCGGACAGAGGGCGTCGTAATGAGCAGTTCTTC.

Only a few counts were recorded for this clone. The chain recombines TRBV6-2 or TRBV6-3 with TRBJ2-1, with 12 bases matching TRBD1. Germline V gene sequence: CDR1 MNHEY, CDR2 SVGEGT. Trimming removed 5 bases from V and 7 bases from J; junction bases left unmatched: 9. The CDR3 consists of 16 residues. The CDR3 here is CASSTTGQGARNEQFF. CDR3 coding DNA: TGTGCCAGCAGTACGACGGGACAGGGGGCGAGGAATGAGCAGTTCTTC.

Concerning this clone itself: This same CDR3 is encoded by further DNA sequences in the sample. The chain is built from TRBV28 and TRBJ1-2, with TRBD1 as a possible D gene (5 bases). V was shortened by 6 bases and J by 7 bases, with 15 bases between the two germline ends. The germline V gene has CDR1 MDHEN and CDR2 SYDVKM. The CDR3 runs to 13 residues. This CDR3 reads CASSFFPGFGYTF. In nucleotides, the CDR3 is TGTGCCAGCAGCTTTTTTCCAGGGTTTGGCTACACCTTC.

V is TRBV7-9 and J is TRBJ1-6, with 8 positions matching TRBD1. This CDR3 is built from 16 residues. Germline V lookup: CDR1 SEHNR, CDR2 FQNEAQ (reference sequence). V shed 1 base and J 5 bases; nucleotides not matched to a gene: 4. CDR3 sequence: CASSLGDRRNNSPLHF. The CDR3 nucleotides are TGTGCCAGCAGCTTAGGGGACAGGAGAAATAATTCACCCCTCCACTTT.

V usage is TRBV7-7 and J usage is TRBJ2-3, with 7 positions matching TRBD2. The CDR3 totals 15 residues. The ends lost 1 base at V and 1 base at J; junction bases unmatched: 2. Germline values: CDR1 SSHAT, CDR2 FNYEAQ (reference sequence). As DNA, the CDR3 is TGTGCCAGCAGCTTAGGCAGCGGGGGCACAGATACGCAGTATTTT. This sequence encodes CASSLGSGGTDTQYF.

The genes are TRBV11-2 and TRBJ1-2; D is possibly TRBD1 (5 bases). Germline CDR1 reads SGHAT; CDR2 reads FQNNGV. With 0 bases removed from V and 3 bases from J, the gap between germline ends came to 11 bases. The CDR3 has 15 residues. The chain's CDR3 is CASSLDSRGYYGYTF. CDR3 nucleotide sequence: TGTGCCAGCAGCTTAGATTCTAGGGGTTACTATGGCTACACCTTC.

Written as DNA, the CDR3 is TGTGCCAGCAGTTACTTAAAGACTAGTAAGGCAGATACGCAGTATTTT. The encoded protein is CASSYLKTSKADTQYF. The gene calls are TRBV6-5 and TRBJ2-3, with TRBD2 as a possible D gene (6 bases). CDR1 is MNHEY, CDR2 SVGAGI, per germline. The CDR3 covers 16 residues. V gave up 1 base and J gave up 4 bases, with 15 bases separating them.

The V gene is TRBV7-2, the J gene TRBJ2-5; 14 bases are shared with TRBD2. After removal of 5 bases from V and 4 bases from J, the junction contained 15 bases not matched to a gene. The CDR3 is made up of 19 amino acids. Germline V gene data show CDR1 as SGHTA and CDR2 as FQGNSA. The CDR3 spells CASSPPGRLAGGLGETQYF. CDR3 in DNA: TGTGCCAGCAGCCCCCCGGGGCGACTAGCGGGGGGGCTAGGAGAGACCCAGTACTTC.

This chain uses TRBV27 with TRBJ2-1; TRBD2 matches at 13 bases. CDR1 is MNHEY, CDR2 SMNVEV, per germline (reference sequence). Unmatched junction bases numbered 14, after V lost 3 bases and J lost 12 bases. This CDR3 is built from 17 residues. CDR3 nucleotide sequence: TGTGCCAGCAGTTTTTGGACTAGCGGGGGAGCTAATAACCGGCAGTTCTTC. Protein product: CASSFWTSGGANNRQFF.

The rearrangement links TRBV4-3 to TRBJ2-2, with 7 positions matching TRBD1. Trimming removed 1 base from V and 5 bases from J; junction bases left unmatched: 1. Per the germline V gene, CDR1 is LGHNA and CDR2 is YSLEER. The CDR3 loop spans 14 amino acids. In DNA form, the CDR3 reads TGCGCCAGCAGCCAAGGACAGGGTACCGGGGAGCTGTTTTTT. Amino acid sequence: CASSQGQGTGELFF.

This clone has only a few counts. The chain couples TRBV9 to TRBJ1-6; TRBD1 aligns across 7 bases. In germline, CDR1 is SGDLS, CDR2 YYNGEE. After removal of 4 bases from V and 9 bases from J, the junction contained 10 bases not matched to a gene. The CDR3 has 15 residues. CDR3 nucleotides: TGTGCCAGCAGCTACGAGACAGGGTCGAGTTCACCCCTCCACTTT. As protein: CASSYETGSSSPLHF.

The chain joins TRBV5-1 to TRBJ2-7, with D possibly TRBD1 on 6 matching bases. The V gene's germline CDR1 is SGHRS and CDR2 YFSETQ. The CDR3 is 14 residues long. V lost 1 base and J 7 bases, leaving 15 bases between the germline ends. CDR3 in DNA: TGCGCCAGCAGCTTGCTGGGGGCGCCGGGGGAGCAGTACTTC. Residues: CASSLLGAPGEQYF.

This clone was observed a few times. V usage is TRBV5-6 and J usage is TRBJ2-7, with 9 bases lining up with TRBD1. V was clipped by 4 bases and J by 5 bases; unmatched bases: 4. The CDR3 is 13 residues long. CDR1 and CDR2 from the germline V gene are SGHDT and YYEEEE. The CDR3 DNA sequence: TGTGCCAGCAGCGGAAGGACAGGGGACGAGCAGTACTTC. This sequence encodes CASSGRTGDEQYF.

A note on this clone: Other DNA sequences in this sample translate to the same CDR3. The chain is built from TRBV5-1 and TRBJ1-1; tentative D call: TRBD1 (6 bases). V gave up 1 base and J gave up 1 base, with 11 bases separating them. Germline CDR1 and CDR2: SGHRS and YFSETQ. CDR3 length: 15 amino acids. CDR3 amino acids: CASSLTTGTNTEAFF. CDR3 DNA sequence: TGCGCCAGCAGCTTGACTACAGGGACGAACACTGAAGCTTTCTTT.

The CDR3 DNA reads TGTGCAAGTCGCTTAGCGCAGGACAGGGGTCATAGCACAGATACGCAGTATTTT. Translated, it gives CASRLAQDRGHSTDTQYF. The chain links TRBV12-2 to TRBJ2-3; the table's D call TRBD1 went unverified against the DNA. TRBV12-2 is noted as a pseudogene. This CDR3 is 18 amino acids long.

The chain is built from TRBV28 and TRBJ2-1; D is possibly TRBD1 (7 bases). Germline V gives CDR1 MDHEN, CDR2 SYDVKM. This CDR3 spans 14 amino acids. V lost 8 bases to trimming and J lost 6 bases, with 17 bases between them. CDR3 DNA sequence: TGTGCCAGCGCTAGGGGGGACAGTGGCAATGAGCAGTTCTTC. It specifies CASARGDSGNEQFF. The complete variable domain, with remaining parts taken from reference TRBV28 and TRBJ2-1, reads DVKVTQSSRYLVKRTGEKVFLECVQDMDHENMFWYRQDPGLGLRLIYFSYDVKMKEKGDIPEGYSVSREKKERFSLILESASTNQTSMYLCASARGDSGNEQFFGPGTRLTVL.

The chain carries TRBV7-9 and TRBJ2-3, with 11 bases lining up with TRBD1. Trimming removed 0 bases from V and 2 bases from J; junction bases left unmatched: 10. The CDR3 covers 19 residues. Germline V gene sequence: CDR1 SEHNR, CDR2 FQNEAQ (reference sequence). The CDR3 DNA sequence: TGTGCCAGCAGCTTAGCGGACAGGGGGCCGAGGGGACACACAGATACGCAGTATTTT. Its translation is CASSLADRGPRGHTDTQYF.

The rearrangement joins TRBV7-2 to TRBJ2-5; D is unresolved. The V and J ends lost 3 bases and 4 bases respectively, with 9 bases between them. CDR1 and CDR2 from the germline V gene are SGHTA and FQGNSA. This CDR3 has 13 residues. CDR3 nucleotides: TGTGCCAGCAGCTTCCAAACGGGAGAGACCCAGTACTTC. Protein product: CASSFQTGETQYF.

The rearrangement links TRBV5-4 to TRBJ2-1; TRBD2 agrees at 8 bases. The ends lost 0 bases at V and 1 base at J; junction bases unmatched: 6. CDR3 length equals 17 residues. CDR1 is SGHNT, CDR2 YYREEE, per germline (reference sequence). Here the CDR3 reads CASSLDGLAWSYNEQFF. CDR3 bases: TGTGCCAGCAGCTTGGACGGACTAGCTTGGTCCTACAATGAGCAGTTCTTC.

This clone was detected a few times. The chain employs TRBV6-5 and TRBJ2-1; TRBD1 agrees at 9 bases. CDR1 is MNHEY and CDR2 is SVGAGI in the germline V gene. The V segment lost 6 bases and the J segment 1 base; nucleotides outside the gene matches: 4. The CDR3 sequence is 15 residues long. The CDR3 DNA follows: TGTGCCAGCAGGCAGGACAGGGGATCCTACAATGAGCAGTTCTTC. Translation: CASRQDRGSYNEQFF.

The V call is TRBV7-8, the J call TRBJ1-2; D ambiguous. The CDR3 is 14 amino acids. V gave up 5 bases and J gave up 1 base, with 11 bases separating them. Germline-derived CDR1 and CDR2 are SGHVS and FQNEAQ. CDR3 DNA sequence: TGTGCCAGCAGCCCGGGTGGTAATAACTATGGCTACACCTTC. It translates to CASSPGGNNYGYTF.